The source of this TCR beta chain is a study of regulatory T cells in long-lasting Graves disease (dated by TCRdb to the early 2020s). Concerning the study at large: Newly diagnosed Graves' disease patients had taken antithyroid drugs for less than 3 months. Persistent Graves' disease patients were compared with newly diagnosed Graves' disease patients by peripheral blood TCR sequencing and RNA sequencing. The study was conducted in China and was registered as a clinical trial. TCR sequencing covered about 13 persistent and some 20 newly diagnosed Graves' disease patients, some 35 samples in total.

From cysteine to phenylalanine, the CDR3 is 14 amino acids long. The read is trimmed to its CDR3 DNA, 42 bases read in frame from base 1. CDR1 and CDR2 are drawn from the germline V gene: SGHRS, YFSETQ. Deletion took 4 bases off V and 9 bases off J, with a span of 14 bases between the germline ends. Per the publication, the time point label means: newly diagnosed GD, antithyroid drugs for less than 3 months. For both TCR sequencing and RNA sequencing, RNA was extracted from PBMCs using TRIzol. Graves' disease was diagnosed according to American Thyroid Association guidelines. Patients were recruited from an endocrinology department in Xi'an, China. Each patient gave approximately 8.8 milliliters of peripheral blood, collected in an EDTA anticoagulant tube. Ficoll Paque Plus density gradient separation was used to isolate PBMCs, and no further T cell sorting was performed. RNA quality was checked with an Agilent 2100 Bioanalyzer and agarose gel, and concentration with a NanoDrop 2000.

The method was multiplex PCR. Sequencing instrument: Illumina HiSeq 4000. TCR beta libraries were built with iRepertoire HTBI primers and Arm-PCR amplification of CDR3 regions. Before sequencing, the PCR products underwent gel purification. The original pipeline was this. Gene usage analysis of CDR3 amino acid clonotypes relied on the roughly 58 TRBV and over 13 TRBJ segments identified across samples. Filtered high-quality paired reads were merged into contigs using COPE and FqMerger. BLAST was used to align contigs to IMGT TRBV, TRBD and TRBJ reference genes, with CDR3 defined following IMGT. Clonotypes above 0.1% frequency were classified as highly expanded clones. Shannon entropy was used to measure repertoire diversity, and the Gini coefficient was used to measure V-J evenness. Clonotypes shared by more than one individual were considered public. In TCRdb, the public reads were trimmed at Q25 with fastp and aligned with MiXCR, with productive beta chains retained. Entries that share a CDR3 protein sequence are merged under the most common genes and DNA. The V and J calls follow TCRdb's processing rather than the paper's. The sample records roughly 380,000 distinct CDR3 sequences, 16% of which are singletons. The ten largest make up roughly 29% of the sample.

Overall study results and their limits: Persistent disease showed preferential use of TRBV28, TRBJ1-2 and TRBJ2-5, whereas newly diagnosed disease favored TRBV20-1 and TRBJ2-1. Only peripheral blood was studied, because thyroid tissue, the primary lesion, was inaccessible. Only the TCR beta chain was sequenced and analyzed. Persistent patients shared more public clonotypes among themselves (around 3,000) than newly diagnosed patients did (about 1,000). The authors noted that the small sample size was a limitation that may lower accuracy. Persistent Graves' disease patients showed lower TCR Shannon entropy and fewer highly expanded clones than newly diagnosed patients, suggesting clonal expansion.

This clonotype has at least ten counts. Its antigen is still unknown. The input lacks base qualities; no much larger clone sits a single base away. This sample was shared with a second study, whose subject was T cells in Graves' hyperthyroidism and ophthalmopathy. As noted in the second study: Graves' hyperthyroidism was defined as stable when no progression to ophthalmopathy occurred over 18 months of follow-up. The hyperthyroidism patients were between 18 and 65 years old and newly diagnosed, with a disease duration of less than 2 months. The study excluded patients with uncontrolled infections, other autoimmune diseases, pregnancy or lactation. Diagnoses were established on the basis of clinical symptoms, serum thyroxine and TRAb, thyroid ultrasound, and orbital computed tomography. The TCR CDR3 was subjected to a first round of RT-PCR using the HTBI primer set and the Qiagen OneStep RT-PCR kit. Most expanded thyroid clonotypes (frequency above 0.001) were also found in blood, which suggests that blood repertoires may mirror thyroid immune responses. A 13 V-J signature model separated ophthalmopathy from stable hyperthyroidism, with roughly 88% sensitivity and around 84% specificity in cross-validation and 80%/75% in testing. In validation, the model predicted progression to ophthalmopathy a median of 6.5 months before onset, with 65% to 71% sensitivity and 72.22% specificity. To identify distinguishing TCR V-J signatures, a discovery cohort of about 100 patients was used, comprising 40 to 45 with Graves' ophthalmopathy and some 57 with stable Graves' hyperthyroidism. Whether ophthalmopathy could be predicted prospectively was tested in an independent validation cohort made up of about 20 hyperthyroidism patients plus 17 patients who later progressed to ophthalmopathy. The 80 to 100 discovery patients were randomly divided into training and test sets at a 7:3 ratio. The study also compared thyroid tissue and blood T-cell repertoires from roughly 6 Graves' hyperthyroidism patients. Following sampling, methimazole starting at 30 mg daily was given to hyperthyroidism patients, and high-dose intravenous methylprednisolone was given to ophthalmopathy patients. Libraries were constructed in a second round of multiplex PCR, after which size selection and purification were carried out. Sequencing of the libraries was done on an Illumina HiSeq2000 using paired-end 100 bp reads. SOAPnuke was used to process the raw data, removing reads that contained adapters or uncalled bases, had a mean Phred below 15, or lacked an exact match to the constant primer or identifier. COPE v1.2.5 was used to merge high-quality paired reads, and clonotypes were defined as unique nucleotide sequences. MiTCR v1.1 was used to align clonotypes to the IMGT TRBV, TRBD and TRBJ reference segments. The analysis was restricted to V-J combinations with a frequency above 0.0001, which together covered 99% to 99.2% of the repertoires. A TCS score was defined as the ratio of F50 (clonal expansion) to E x V (chaos), with BLOSUM62-based TCRdist applied between CDR3 peptides within each V-J. Welch's t-statistics and random forest reduced just over 500 V-J features to about 13, which were used in a naive Bayes classifier (R e1071). Sample size was not statistically predetermined, and blinding of investigators to group allocation was not performed. TCR Vbeta CDR3 sequencing of 130 to 150 peripheral blood samples (over 40 ophthalmopathy, 70 to 85 hyperthyroidism and roughly 17 progressor patients) is reported in the paper.

The sample in question was peripheral blood mononuclear cells (PBMCs), obtained at new diagnosis, from a patient treated with antithyroid drugs. This TCR derives from a man between 40 and 49 years old with Graves disease. Donor details come from another sample of the same person, matched by shared clones. The rearranged chain carries TRBV5-1 and TRBJ1-6; a confident D gene designation cannot be given. CDR3 protein: CASSVDGPASPLHF. The DNA reads as follows: TGCGCCAGCAGCGTGGACGGCCCCGCTTCACCCCTCCACTTT.